This T cell receptor (beta chain) originates from a study of PD-L1 blockade in urothelial cancer. Study-level information: Per blood sample, T cells had a median of roughly 150,000.

V was trimmed by 1 base and J by 9 bases, leaving 10 bases between them. CDR1 is SGHNT, CDR2 YENEEA, per germline. The CDR3 length is 13 residues. Profiled with immunoSEQ multiplex PCR; TCRdb holds only in-frame clones, not every one. This table holds around 86,000 clones, 70% to 90% found once. The time point here: pretreatment peripheral blood. Between 1 and 8 samples per patient were obtained, pretreatment and on-treatment. Comments on this clone: What it binds is unknown.

Whole-study results and caveats: Better survival was forecast by a pretreatment blood TCR clonality below the median.

The clonotype comes from a man aged 35 to 55 with urothelial cancer. Sequenced material: PBMCs, taken around atezolizumab (anti-PD-L1) treatment. The chain employs TRBV11-3 and TRBJ2-1; D is unresolved. The CDR3 here is CASSLGFGGEQFF. The DNA for the CDR3 is TGTGCCAGCAGCTTAGGATTCGGCGGTGAGCAGTTCTTC.